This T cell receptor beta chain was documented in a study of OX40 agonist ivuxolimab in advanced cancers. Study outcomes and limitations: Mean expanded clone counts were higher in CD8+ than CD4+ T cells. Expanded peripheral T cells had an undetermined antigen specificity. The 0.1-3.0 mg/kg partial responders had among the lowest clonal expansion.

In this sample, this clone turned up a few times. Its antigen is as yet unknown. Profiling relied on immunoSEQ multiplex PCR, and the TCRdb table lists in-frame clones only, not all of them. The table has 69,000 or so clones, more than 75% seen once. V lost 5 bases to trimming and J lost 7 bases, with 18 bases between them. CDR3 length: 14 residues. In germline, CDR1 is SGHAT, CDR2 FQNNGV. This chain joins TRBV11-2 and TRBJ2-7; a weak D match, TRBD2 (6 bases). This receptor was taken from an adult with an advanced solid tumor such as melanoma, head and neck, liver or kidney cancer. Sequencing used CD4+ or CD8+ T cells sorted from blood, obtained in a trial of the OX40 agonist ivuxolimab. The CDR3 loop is CASSPGRREREQYF. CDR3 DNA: TGTGCCAGCAGCCCGGGTCGGAGGGAGCGGGAGCAGTACTTC.